This T cell receptor beta chain originates from a study of cytomegalovirus exposure and HLA in healthy donors. Across the whole study: Genetic ancestry analysis placed approximately 80% of the 300 to 500 donors that were genotyped in the Caucasian-associated cluster. Study results and limitations: Donors were assumed by presence/absence analyses to have roughly uniform sequencing depth. When analyzed later, the rates of TCR association showed variation by HLA locus, with DRB1 the most and HLA-C the fewest.

Notes on this clone: The antigen remains unidentified.

The PCR had 60 Vbeta and 13 Jbeta primers. Methods used by the authors: There were about 88 million unique TCR beta chains by a later count, and 8.5 million to 14 million of them were shared. Clones were sequenced by immunoSEQ multiplex PCR, and TCRdb holds only the in-frame ones, with some missing. D and trimming come from the DNA, and the V and J calls and clone size come from that table. The top ten hold roughly 1.3% of the sample, which has about 160,000 clones, more than 65% seen once. The CDR3 totals 15 residues. V lost 6 bases, J lost 9 bases, and 14 bases stayed unmatched. The V gene's germline CDR1 is LGHNA and CDR2 YNFKEQ.

The chain combines TRBV4-2 with TRBJ2-1, with TRBD2 matching over 7 bases. Material for sequencing was PBMCs. This clonotype was obtained from a woman in her fifties or sixties in good health and CMV-seronegative. The CDR3 here is CASRHLGAGAVEQFF. The CDR3, as DNA: TGTGCCAGCAGACACCTCGGGGCGGGAGCGGTTGAGCAGTTCTTC.